This T cell receptor (beta chain) was observed in a study of T cells in localized non-small cell lung cancer. The method was immunoSEQ multiplex PCR; TCRdb's version includes in-frame clones alone and lacks a portion of them. The table has around 17,000 clones, 90% seen once. CDR3 length: 20 amino acids. Germline-derived CDR1 and CDR2 are LNHDA and SQIVND (reference sequence). J gave up 0 bases and V 4 bases, and 16 bases lay outside the gene matches. The clonotype was recovered from a woman aged 35 to 69 with stage III lung adenocarcinoma. The chain has TRBV19 and TRBJ2-4; 9 bases fit TRBD2. The sequencing here drew on peripheral blood mononuclear cells, taken before any cancer treatment. CDR3 sequence: CASSTDLGAGGILAKNIQYF. In DNA, the CDR3 is TGTGCCAGTAGTACCGACCTTGGGGCGGGGGGGATTCTAGCCAAAAACATTCAGTACTTC.